These 26 T cell receptor beta chains originate from one sample sequenced in a study of blood T cells in healthy people across ages. PCR was performed a second time for about 6 to 11 cycles using a sample-barcoded 5' primer and a J-beta primer mix. Each CDR3 protein gets one entry after TCRdb re-called the 5' RACE reads with MiXCR. The data hold around 1.7 million distinct CDR3 sequences, with over 25% observed a single time. Sequencing was done on a sample of blood. Receptors originate from a woman younger than 45 in good health.

The chain is built from TRBV7-9 and TRBJ1-2, with D perhaps matching TRBD1 (5 bases). Germline V CDR1 and CDR2: SEHNR, FQNEAQ (reference sequence). CDR3 length: 13 residues. V lost 8 bases to trimming and J lost 6 bases, with 16 bases between them. This chain's CDR3 is CASQPRGGNGYTF. The CDR3 DNA reads as TGTGCCAGCCAACCAAGGGGCGGTAATGGCTACACCTTC.

This clonotype has only a few counts. This chain joins TRBV3-1 and TRBJ2-3; TRBD2 matches 9 bases. Germline trimming cut 1 base from V and 6 bases from J; bases unmatched to any gene: 2. Per germline, CDR1 LGHDT and CDR2 YNNKEL (reference sequence). The CDR3 consists of 14 residues. CDR3 residues: CASSQGTSEDTQYF. Written as DNA, the CDR3 is TGTGCCAGCAGCCAAGGGACTAGCGAGGATACGCAGTATTTT.

This chain links TRBV6-2 or TRBV6-3 with TRBJ2-3, with 10 bases identical to TRBD2. The CDR3 consists of 14 residues. Germline CDR1 reads MNHEY; CDR2 reads SVGEGT. J gave up 5 bases and V 8 bases, and 7 bases lay outside the gene matches. Here the CDR3 reads CASCWTSGEDTQYF. The CDR3 DNA follows: TGTGCCAGCTGCTGGACTAGCGGAGAAGATACGCAGTATTTT.

This clonotype was seen a few times. The rearrangement uses TRBV7-9 and TRBJ1-2, with D unclear. V lost 0 bases and J 3 bases, leaving 11 bases between the germline ends. This CDR3 spans 15 amino acids. Germline CDR1 and CDR2: SEHNR and FQNEAQ (reference sequence). The CDR3 protein is CASSLATTTHYGYTF. The CDR3 bases are TGTGCCAGCAGCTTAGCCACAACTACGCACTATGGCTACACCTTC.

This clonotype was detected only a few times. The rearrangement uses TRBV6-5 and TRBJ2-3, with 9 bases fitting TRBD1. CDR1 and CDR2 (germline): MNHEY, SVGAGI. V dropped 8 bases and J dropped 6; count of bases not matched to a gene: 12. This CDR3 contains 15 residues. The CDR3 protein is CASARRTGALDTQYF. CDR3 coding DNA: TGTGCCAGCGCGAGGCGGACAGGGGCGCTGGATACGCAGTATTTT.

This chain uses TRBV6-5 with TRBJ1-2; D possibly corresponds to TRBD1 (6 bases). The germline CDR1 and CDR2 sequences are MNHEY and SVGAGI. V was cut by 6 bases and J by 6 bases, with 14 bases left in between. CDR3 length: 13 amino acids. The CDR3 DNA sequence: TGTGCCAGCAGAAACAGGGCCTCTAATGGCTACACCTTC. Residues: CASRNRASNGYTF.

This clonotype has only a few counts. The chain recombines TRBV5-1 with TRBJ2-4, with TRBD2 matching 11 bases. The J call may be in error: the DNA end matches TRBJ2-7 better. This CDR3 is built from 15 residues. Germline values: CDR1 SGHRS, CDR2 YFSETQ. The CDR3 DNA sequence: TGCGCCAGCAGCTTGGTAGTAGCGGGGGGGAGCGAGCAGTACTTC. Amino acids: CASSLVVAGGSEQYF.

The chain carries TRBV2 and TRBJ1-6, with D maybe TRBD1 (6 bases). The CDR3 extends over 15 amino acids. Trimming stripped 4 bases from V and 6 bases from J, with 13 bases between. CDR1 SNHLY and CDR2 FYNNEI come from the germline V gene. The CDR3 bases are TGTGCCAGCAGTGGGGGGGCACACCCTAATTCACCCCTCCACTTT. It codes for CASSGGAHPNSPLHF.

Only one count was recorded for this clonotype. A much larger clone lies one base from this, so it may be a read error. Lacking the conserved final phenylalanine or tryptophan, this CDR3 likely reflects a read error. The chain joins TRBV4-1 to TRBJ2-5, with D possibly being TRBD1 (6 bases). The DNA matches TRBJ2-7 better at its end, which makes the J call doubtful. Germline V gene lookup returns CDR1 MGHRA and CDR2 YSYEKL. This CDR3 has 15 residues. The CDR3 nucleotides read TGCGCCAGCAGCCAAGACCAGGGGCGGCAGGACGAGCAGTACTGC. It yields the protein CASSQDQGRQDEQYC.

This clonotype occurred a few times. The chain couples TRBV7-9 to TRBJ2-7; D assignment may be TRBD1 or TRBD2 (6 bases each). Trimming left V 3 bases short and J 5 bases short, with 14 bases between. CDR1 is SEHNR, CDR2 FQNEAQ, per germline (reference sequence). The CDR3 is made up of 14 amino acids. CDR3 DNA: TGTGCCAGCAGCTTCTTCTCTGGGGGGCACGAGCAGTACTTC. It codes for CASSFFSGGHEQYF.

The V gene is TRBV7-9, the J gene TRBJ2-7; D possibly corresponds to TRBD2 (5 bases). Germline V gene data show CDR1 as SEHNR and CDR2 as FQNEAQ (reference sequence). The CDR3 consists of 13 residues. V dropped 6 bases and J dropped 2 bases, with 11 bases sitting between them. In nucleotides, the CDR3 is TGTGCCAGCAGGGCGCCCGGGACCTACGAGCAGTACTTC. It translates to CASRAPGTYEQYF.

This clonotype appeared a few times. The missing conserved phenylalanine or tryptophan at the end of this CDR3 makes a read error likely. The chain has TRBV5-1 and TRBJ2-1, with TRBD2 matching 12 bases. CDR1 and CDR2 from the germline V gene are SGHRS and YFSETQ. V lost 4 bases, J lost 5 bases, and 7 bases stayed unmatched. This CDR3 contains 16 residues. The CDR3 bases are TGCGCCAGCAGCGATGGTGGGACTAGCGGGCACAATGAGCAGTTCTGC. Translating it yields CASSDGGTSGHNEQFC.

This clonotype was seen more than once but under ten times. In DNA, the CDR3 is TGTGCCAGCAGTTTGTCGACAGGGGGAGAGACCCAGTACTTC. This encodes CASSLSTGGETQYF. J is TRBJ2-5 and V is TRBV27, with 9 bases aligning to TRBD1. This CDR3 is 14 amino acids long. J was trimmed by 4 bases and V by 3 bases; bases with no gene match: 3. From germline, CDR1 is MNHEY and CDR2 SMNVEV (reference sequence).

This clonotype was picked up a small number of times. The gene calls are TRBV20-1 and TRBJ2-3; D gene unclear. The CDR3 has 11 residues. Germline V gene sequence: CDR1 DFQATT, CDR2 SNEGSKA (reference sequence). V was cut by 5 bases and J by 4 bases, with 7 bases left in between. The CDR3 nucleotides are TGCAGTGCTGGCCCTGCAGATACGCAGTATTTT. This translates into CSAGPADTQYF.

This clonotype was counted only a few times. The J gene is TRBJ2-7, the V gene TRBV29-1, with 7 nucleotides matching TRBD1. This CDR3 spans 12 amino acids. The ends lost 5 bases at V and 3 bases at J; junction bases unmatched: 4. CDR1 and CDR2 from the germline V gene are SQVTM and ANQGSEA. The CDR3 region has the DNA TGCAGCGTTAGCCCAGGGGGCTACGAGCAGTACTTC. It is translated as CSVSPGGYEQYF.

In its sample, this clonotype was seen a few times. This sequence joins TRBV7-9 and TRBJ2-7, with D tentatively TRBD2 (6 bases). The V and J ends lost 3 bases and 1 base respectively, with 13 bases between them. The CDR3 covers 15 residues. Germline V gives CDR1 SEHNR, CDR2 FQNEAQ (reference sequence). The CDR3 is CASSLGDWRSYEQYF. In DNA, the CDR3 is TGTGCCAGCAGCTTGGGGGACTGGAGGTCCTACGAGCAGTACTTC.

The chain recombines TRBV29-1 with TRBJ2-1; TRBD2 is a possible D gene (6 bases). The end of the DNA is better explained by TRBJ2-7, so the J call may be wrong. The germline CDR1 and CDR2 sequences are SQVTM and ANQGSEA. The CDR3 sequence is 13 residues long. CDR3 protein: CSGVADSYNEQYF. For the CDR3, the DNA is TGCAGCGGAGTAGCGGATTCCTACAATGAGCAGTACTTC.

This clonotype showed up many times. The chain links TRBV27 to TRBJ2-7, with TRBD2 matching 11 bases. Germline V gene sequence: CDR1 MNHEY, CDR2 SMNVEV (reference sequence). The V and J ends lost 1 base and 3 bases, in that order; junction bases with no gene match: 8. The CDR3 extends over 17 amino acids. This chain's CDR3 is CASSLYASGRPYYEQYF. CDR3 nucleotides: TGTGCCAGCAGTTTATATGCTAGCGGGAGGCCTTACTACGAGCAGTACTTC.

Ten or more counts support this clonotype. The V gene is TRBV7-2, the J gene TRBJ1-5; weak D call: TRBD1 (6 bases). Germline CDR1 SGHTA, CDR2 FQGNSA. The CDR3 has 16 amino acids. Trimming shortened V by 2 bases and J by 6 bases, and 17 bases separated the two germline ends. The CDR3 DNA reads as TGTGCCAGCAGCTTACGGGGGGCGTCGGTGGGTCAGCCCCAGCATTTT. This sequence encodes CASSLRGASVGQPQHF.

As regards this clonotype: This clone may be a read error of a much larger clone one base away. The rearrangement joins TRBV28 to TRBJ1-2; TRBD1 might be the D (5 bases). The CDR3 spans 12 residues. From germline, CDR1 is MDHEN and CDR2 SYDVKM. The CDR3 here is CVSSDSVYGYTF. DNA of the CDR3: TGTGTCAGCAGTGACAGCGTCTATGGCTACACCTTC.

This clonotype appeared many times. The rearrangement uses TRBV20-1 and TRBJ2-7; a possible D gene is TRBD2 (6 bases). This CDR3 is 14 amino acids long. The V gene's germline CDR1 is DFQATT and CDR2 SNEGSKA (reference sequence). Trimming removed 6 bases at V and 0 bases at J, with 15 bases between. In DNA, the CDR3 is TGCAGTGCGCAGCGCGGGGTCGACTCCTACGAGCAGTACTTC. Translation: CSAQRGVDSYEQYF.

This rearrangement joins TRBV6-2 or TRBV6-3 to TRBJ1-1; D uncertain. V lost 2 bases to trimming and J lost 3 bases, with 13 bases between them. From germline, CDR1 is MNHEY and CDR2 SVGEGT. This CDR3 comprises 15 residues. CDR3 sequence reads: CASSYERVEDTEAFF. Written as DNA, the CDR3 is TGTGCCAGCAGTTACGAGCGGGTGGAGGACACTGAAGCTTTCTTT.

The chain uses TRBV6-2 or TRBV6-3 and TRBJ2-7, with a possible D match to TRBD1 (5 bases). CDR1 and CDR2 (germline): MNHEY, SVGEGT. V was clipped by 3 bases and J by 2 bases, with 20 bases between them. This CDR3 has 17 amino acids. CDR3 sequence (DNA): TGTGCCAGCAGTTATCCCTTCGCAGGGCTCCGAGCCTACGAGCAGTACTTC. This encodes CASSYPFAGLRAYEQYF.

The genes are TRBV5-5 and TRBJ1-5; D unclear. The CDR3 loop spans 15 amino acids. Germline values: CDR1 SGHKS, CDR2 YYEKEE (reference sequence). V lost 1 base to trimming and J lost 5 bases, with 13 bases between them. CDR3 sequence: CASSLWGGRDQPQHF. CDR3 DNA sequence: TGTGCCAGCAGCTTGTGGGGAGGTAGGGATCAGCCCCAGCATTTT.

The CDR3 is CASSRGLLAGGNEQFF. CDR3 sequence (DNA): TGTGCCAGCAGCCGGGGCTTGCTAGCGGGAGGAAATGAGCAGTTCTTC. This chain uses TRBV5-6 with TRBJ2-1, with TRBD2 matching over 11 bases. The length of the CDR3 is 16 residues. The germline V gene encodes CDR1 SGHDT and CDR2 YYEEEE. Losses at the gene ends were 4 bases for V and 7 bases for J; bases not matched to a gene: 10. Complete variable domain (other parts from reference TRBV5-6 and TRBJ2-1): DAGVTQSPTHLIKTRGQQVTLRCSPKSGHDTVSWYQQALGQGPQFIFQYYEEEERQRGNFPDRFSGHQFPNYSSELNVNALLLGDSALYLCASSRGLLAGGNEQFFGPGTRLTVL.

The chain couples TRBV6-2 or TRBV6-3 to TRBJ1-5, with D uncertain. The V end was cut by 3 bases, the J end by 6 bases, with 12 bases between. Per the germline V gene, CDR1 is MNHEY and CDR2 is SVGEGT. The CDR3 sequence is 14 residues long. CDR3 protein: CASSYEVMRQPQHF. CDR3 DNA sequence: TGTGCCAGCAGTTATGAGGTAATGCGTCAGCCCCAGCATTTT.